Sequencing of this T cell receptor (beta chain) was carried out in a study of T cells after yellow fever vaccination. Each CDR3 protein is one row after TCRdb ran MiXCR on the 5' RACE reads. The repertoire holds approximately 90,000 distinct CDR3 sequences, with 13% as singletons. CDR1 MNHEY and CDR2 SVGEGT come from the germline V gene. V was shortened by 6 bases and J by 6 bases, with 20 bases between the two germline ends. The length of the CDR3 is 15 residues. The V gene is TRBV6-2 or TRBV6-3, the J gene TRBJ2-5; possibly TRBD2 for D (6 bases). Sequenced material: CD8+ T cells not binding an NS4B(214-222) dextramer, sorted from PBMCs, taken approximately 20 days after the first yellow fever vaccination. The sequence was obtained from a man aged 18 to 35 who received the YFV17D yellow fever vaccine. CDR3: CASSWARDGRKTQYF. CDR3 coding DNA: TGTGCCAGCAGCTGGGCAAGGGACGGGAGAAAGACCCAGTACTTC.